This T cell receptor beta chain derives from a study of siplizumab effects on memory and regulatory T cells. With 5 bases removed from V and 7 bases from J, the gap between germline ends came to 21 bases. The CDR3 runs 16 residues. Germline V gene sequence: CDR1 SEHNR, CDR2 FQNEAQ (reference sequence). Profiling relied on immunoSEQ multiplex PCR, and the TCRdb table lists in-frame clones only, not all of them. The profile covers some 81,000 clones, with 95% appearing a single time and approximately 17% taken by the ten largest. Broader study findings: Naive T cells appeared more varied than memory cells and looked like key alloresponse contributors. Reactions containing siplizumab showed mappable alloreactive CD4+ clones averaging around 70% Treg-derived, versus 25% to 30% in controls. Siplizumab significantly reduced alloreactive sequences traceable to unstimulated CD4+ memory cells.

This clone was observed once. Its antigen is undetermined. The chain employs TRBV7-9 and TRBJ2-1; D might be TRBD1 (5 bases). The TCR sequence derives from a human donor in good health. Sequencing was performed on CD8+ T cells sorted from blood. The CDR3 bases are TGTGCCAGCAGCGTCGACAGCTCCTCCTGGATTAATGAGCAGTTCTTC. Translating gives CASSVDSSSWINEQFF.